The 12 T cell receptor beta chains in this list originate from one sample, sequenced in a study of CD8 T cells in ankylosing spondylitis. TCRdb fed the 5' RACE reads into MiXCR, producing one record per CDR3 protein. The repertoire holds approximately 45,000 distinct CDR3 sequences, with around 3.8% as singletons. The sample comprised blood, either unsorted or a sorted T cell fraction (not recorded which). These receptors all come from a female donor with ankylosing spondylitis or in good health (not recorded which).

This clonotype was counted many times. The J gene is TRBJ2-1, the V gene TRBV9; 13 bases agree with TRBD2. Germline V gives CDR1 SGDLS, CDR2 YYNGEE. The CDR3 length is 18 residues. The junction had 13 bases not matched to a gene; V was cut back by 2 bases and J by 8 bases. CDR3 sequence: CASSVTSRAGTSGDEQFF. The CDR3 DNA reads as TGTGCCAGCAGCGTCACCTCCCGAGCCGGGACTAGCGGGGATGAGCAGTTCTTC.

This clonotype was detected ten times or more. The rearrangement uses TRBV9 and TRBJ2-3, with 7 bases matching TRBD2. The germline V gene has CDR1 SGDLS and CDR2 YYNGEE. V trimming: 6 bases; J trimming: 5 bases; junction bases outside the gene matches: 9. The CDR3 is 14 residues long. This chain's CDR3 is CASTMTSIGDTQYF. In nucleotides, the CDR3 is TGTGCCAGCACGATGACTAGCATCGGAGATACGCAGTATTTT.

This clonotype was seen many times. The chain links TRBV9 to TRBJ2-3, with TRBD2 matching 9 bases. Per the germline V gene, CDR1 is SGDLS and CDR2 is YYNGEE. The CDR3 spans 18 residues. The J segment lost 5 bases and the V segment lost 0 bases, leaving 13 bases of the junction unmatched. Here the CDR3 reads CASSVEGTSGGRGDTQYF. The CDR3 DNA reads TGTGCCAGCAGCGTAGAGGGGACAAGCGGGGGGCGAGGAGATACGCAGTATTTT. Based on the CDR3 plus reference TRBV9 and TRBJ2-3, the full variable domain is DSGVTQTPKHLITATGQRVTLRCSPRSGDLSVYWYQQSLDQGLQFLIQYYNGEERAKGNILERFSAQQFPDLHSELNLSSLELGDSALYFCASSVEGTSGGRGDTQYFGPGTRLTVL.

By frequency in the sample, this clonotype is medium-sized. V gene TRBV9 combines with J gene TRBJ2-1; 10 bases map to TRBD2. The CDR3 contains 16 residues. V shed 4 bases, J shed 6 bases, and the junction held 10 bases outside the gene matches. The germline V gene encodes CDR1 SGDLS and CDR2 YYNGEE. The CDR3 bases are TGTGCCAGCAGCCTCTCCGGGACTAGCGCAGCCAATGAGCAGTTCTTC. Encoded protein: CASSLSGTSAANEQFF.

The rearrangement uses TRBV9 and TRBJ2-7; 8 nucleotides match TRBD2. The CDR3 extends over 14 amino acids. Germline CDR1 is SGDLS and CDR2 is YYNGEE. V gave up 1 base and J gave up 6 bases; unmatched junction bases: 6. In nucleotides, the CDR3 is TGTGCCAGCAGCGTATTGCGGACTAGCCCCGAGCAGTACTTC. Its translation is CASSVLRTSPEQYF.

This clonotype appeared many times. This rearrangement joins TRBV9 to TRBJ2-5, with unresolved D. Trimming removed 6 bases at V and 1 base at J, with 16 bases between. CDR1 and CDR2 (germline): SGDLS, YYNGEE. CDR3 length equals 15 residues. CDR3 sequence: CASNRGWEAQETQYF. The CDR3 DNA reads TGTGCCAGCAACCGAGGCTGGGAAGCCCAAGAGACCCAGTACTTC.

The table lists this clonotype with many counts. The gene calls are TRBV9 and TRBJ2-7, with no clear D. The CDR3 has 14 amino acids. Looked up from germline, CDR1 is SGDLS and CDR2 is YYNGEE. The V and J ends lost 1 base and 6 bases respectively, with 14 bases between them. The CDR3 spells CASSVRTASSEQYF. CDR3 bases: TGTGCCAGCAGCGTAAGGACCGCCAGCTCCGAGCAGTACTTC.

This clonotype is categorized as medium-sized. The chain recombines TRBV9 with TRBJ1-2; weak D call: TRBD1 (6 bases). The germline V gene encodes CDR1 SGDLS and CDR2 YYNGEE. The germline V and J ends were trimmed by 4 bases and 0 bases, with 13 bases remaining between them. This CDR3 has 15 amino acids. The CDR3 loop is CASSPSGATNYGYTF. In DNA, the CDR3 is TGTGCCAGCAGCCCCTCGGGGGCGACTAACTATGGCTACACCTTC.

This clonotype has ten or more counts. J is TRBJ1-2 and V is TRBV9, with TRBD1 identical over 8 bases. Looked up from germline, CDR1 is SGDLS and CDR2 is YYNGEE. This CDR3 comprises 14 residues. With V trimmed by 2 bases and J by 3 bases, 3 bases remained unmatched. The CDR3 region has the DNA TGTGCCAGCAGCGTCGGACAGGGCCACTATGGCTACACCTTC. Its protein product is CASSVGQGHYGYTF.

By sample fraction, this clonotype is medium-sized. The V gene is TRBV9, the J gene TRBJ1-2, with TRBD1 matching 8 bases. CDR3 size: 13 residues. With 2 bases clipped from V and 10 bases from J, the junction kept 7 bases outside the gene matches. Germline V CDR1 and CDR2: SGDLS, YYNGEE. The CDR3 protein is CASSVKDRGPYTF. The CDR3 DNA reads TGTGCCAGCAGCGTGAAAGACAGGGGCCCCTACACCTTC.

In its sample, this clonotype was seen many times. This chain connects TRBV9 to TRBJ2-5; 9 bases agree with TRBD1. The CDR3 totals 15 residues. V lost 4 bases to trimming and J lost 4 bases; unmatched junction nucleotides: 8. CDR1 and CDR2 (germline): SGDLS, YYNGEE. CDR3 protein: CASSMMGQGGETQYF. The CDR3 DNA reads as TGTGCCAGCAGCATGATGGGACAGGGTGGAGAGACCCAGTACTTC.

This clonotype showed up many times. J is TRBJ2-1 and V is TRBV9; 8 bases line up with TRBD2. V trimming: 4 bases; J trimming: 2 bases; junction bases outside the gene matches: 5. The germline gives CDR1 SGDLS, CDR2 YYNGEE. The CDR3 spans 15 residues. The CDR3 DNA reads TGTGCCAGCAGCCCCGGGGGGGACCCCTACAATGAGCAGTTCTTC. Protein: CASSPGGDPYNEQFF.